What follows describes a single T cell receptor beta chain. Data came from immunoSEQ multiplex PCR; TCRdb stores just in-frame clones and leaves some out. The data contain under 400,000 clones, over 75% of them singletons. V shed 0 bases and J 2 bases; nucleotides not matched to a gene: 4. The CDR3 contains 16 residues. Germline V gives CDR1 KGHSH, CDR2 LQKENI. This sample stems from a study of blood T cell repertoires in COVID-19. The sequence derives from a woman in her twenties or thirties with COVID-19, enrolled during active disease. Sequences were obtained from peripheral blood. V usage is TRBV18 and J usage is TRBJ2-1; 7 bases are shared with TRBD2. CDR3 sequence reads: CASSPPNGGAYNEQFF. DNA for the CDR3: TGTGCCAGCTCACCACCGAATGGGGGGGCCTACAATGAGCAGTTCTTC.